The next 15 T cell receptor beta chains were all read from a single sample in a study of beta chain features in type 1 diabetes. TCRB transcripts that were expressed got sequenced, as all of the isolated RNA had been reverse transcribed. Sequenced by immunoSEQ multiplex PCR; TCRdb stores in-frame clones only, minus some. The sample lists 200,000 to 250,000 clones, about 25% occurring once. The source material was central memory CD4+ T cells from blood. Receptors were obtained from a man aged 25 to 45 in good health.

This clone was found a few times. The CDR3 DNA is TGTGCCAGCAGCAGAGGCGGAGCGGAAAAAAACATTCAGTACTTC. It yields the protein CASSRGGAEKNIQYF. The chain combines TRBV11-2 with TRBJ2-4; TRBD2 is a possible D gene (5 bases). The CDR3 is 15 residues long. Trimming stripped 5 bases from V and 4 bases from J, with 15 bases between. Germline lookup yields CDR1 SGHAT and CDR2 FQNNGV.

This clone appeared a few times. J is TRBJ1-1 and V is TRBV7-9, with TRBD1 as a possible D gene (5 bases). V gave up 4 bases and J gave up 0 bases, with 15 bases separating them. The germline V gene has CDR1 SEHNR and CDR2 FQNEAQ (reference sequence). The length of the CDR3 is 16 residues. The DNA for the CDR3 is TGTGCCAGCAGCTCACCAACGGGACGGATGAACACTGAAGCTTTCTTT. Translation: CASSSPTGRMNTEAFF.

This clone has just a few counts. J is TRBJ2-1 and V is TRBV15; 10 nucleotides agree with TRBD2. Germline V lookup: CDR1 LNHNV, CDR2 YYDKDF (reference sequence). With 5 bases clipped from V and 9 bases from J, the junction kept 10 bases outside the gene matches. The CDR3 sequence is 15 residues long. Here the CDR3 reads CATSRTSGNNVEQFF. CDR3 DNA sequence: TGTGCCACCAGCCGAACTAGCGGGAACAACGTTGAGCAGTTCTTC.

The V and J genes are TRBV25-1 and TRBJ1-1; D gene ambiguous. Looked up from germline, CDR1 is MGHDK and CDR2 is SYGVNS. Trimming removed 2 bases at V and 11 bases at J, with 18 bases between. This CDR3 is built from 14 residues. The CDR3, as DNA: TGTGCCAGCAGTGAAGGAGATCGACACCTGGAGGCTTTCTTT. Protein: CASSEGDRHLEAFF.

This clone appeared a few times. This sequence joins TRBV7-2 and TRBJ2-1, with D tentatively TRBD1 (5 bases). Germline lookup yields CDR1 SGHTA and CDR2 FQGNSA. Trimming stripped 2 bases from V and 6 bases from J, with 11 bases between. This CDR3 has 14 amino acids. For the CDR3, the DNA is TGTGCCAGCAGCTTAACGGCAGGGCCCAATGAGCAGTTCTTC. It translates to CASSLTAGPNEQFF.

The V call is TRBV15, the J call TRBJ2-7, with 10 nucleotides matching TRBD2. The CDR3 is 16 amino acids. J was trimmed by 3 bases and V by 0 bases; bases with no gene match: 5. Germline CDR1 and CDR2: LNHNV and YYDKDF (reference sequence). The CDR3 coding sequence is TGTGCCACCAGCAGAGATCGGACTAGCGGAAACTACGAGCAGTACTTC. It codes for CATSRDRTSGNYEQYF. Complete variable domain (other parts from reference TRBV15 and TRBJ2-7): DAMVIQNPRYQVTQFGKPVTLSCSQTLNHNVMYWYQQKSSQAPKLLFHYYDKDFNNEADTPDNFQSRRPNTSFCFLDIRSPGLGDTAMYLCATSRDRTSGNYEQYFGPGTRLTVT.

The rearrangement joins TRBV10-3 to TRBJ1-2, with 8 nucleotides matching TRBD1. The ends lost 3 bases at V and 6 bases at J; junction bases unmatched: 6. CDR3 length equals 14 residues. The germline V gene encodes CDR1 ENHRY and CDR2 SYGVKD. CDR3 sequence: CAISETGQGDGYTF. CDR3 bases: TGTGCCATCAGTGAAACAGGACAGGGTGATGGCTACACCTTC.

This clone occurred a few times. A far larger clone lies a single base away; this is likely a read error. V is TRBV11-2 and J is TRBJ2-7; D unresolved. Germline CDR1 SGHAT, CDR2 FQNNGV. Trimming stripped 4 bases from V and 0 bases from J, with 10 bases between. The CDR3 is made up of 14 amino acids. In DNA, the CDR3 is TGTGCCAGCAGCTATCGGTTCCTCTCCTACGAGCAGTACTTC. Protein product: CASSYRFLSYEQYF.

This clone was detected ten times or more. This chain joins TRBV7-2 and TRBJ1-2; unclear D gene. From germline, CDR1 is SGHTA and CDR2 FQGNSA. The CDR3 has 15 residues. The ends were cut back, 0 bases at V and 5 bases at J, with 13 bases in the middle. CDR3 residues: CASSLAPLGRYGYTF. The DNA for the CDR3 is TGTGCCAGCAGCTTAGCACCCTTGGGTCGATATGGCTACACCTTC.

The chain joins TRBV7-2 to TRBJ2-7, with D unresolved. The V end was cut by 1 base, the J end by 7 bases, with 11 bases between. The CDR3 has 13 residues. Per germline, CDR1 SGHTA and CDR2 FQGNSA. The CDR3 DNA follows: TGTGCCAGCAGCTTAGAACCCCTGGGAGAGCAGTACTTC. Its protein product is CASSLEPLGEQYF.

This clone came up many times. The chain couples TRBV7-2 to TRBJ2-3; TRBD2 matches at 8 bases. This CDR3 has 18 amino acids. V lost 2 bases, J lost 2 bases, and 12 bases stayed unmatched. The germline gives CDR1 SGHTA, CDR2 FQGNSA. As DNA, the CDR3 is TGTGCCAGCAGCTTAAAGGTCCTAGGCGGGGGGACCACAGATACGCAGTATTTT. Protein product: CASSLKVLGGGTTDTQYF.

Many counts were recorded for this clone. Other DNA sequences in the same sample also yield this CDR3. The rearrangement uses TRBV9 and TRBJ2-1; a possible D gene is TRBD2 (6 bases). Germline values: CDR1 SGDLS, CDR2 YYNGEE. The CDR3 loop spans 14 amino acids. Trimming took off 0 bases at V and 3 bases at J, with 7 bases between the two ends. CDR3 coding DNA: TGTGCCAGCAGCGTAGGGGGAGGCTACAATGAGCAGTTCTTC. As protein: CASSVGGGYNEQFF.

The J gene is TRBJ2-3, the V gene TRBV7-2, with TRBD2 as a possible D gene (6 bases). Germline V gene sequence: CDR1 SGHTA, CDR2 FQGNSA. The CDR3 runs 17 residues. Trimming removed 7 bases from V and 0 bases from J, with 20 bases in between. Here the CDR3 reads CASTIQRGGASTDTQYF. CDR3 bases: TGTGCCAGCACCATTCAAAGGGGCGGGGCCAGCACAGATACGCAGTATTTT.

This clone showed up many times. The rearrangement joins TRBV29-1 to TRBJ1-1; D gene unclear. Germline V gene sequence: CDR1 SQVTM, CDR2 ANQGSEA. The V end was cut by 4 bases, the J end by 0 bases, with 9 bases between. CDR3 length: 13 amino acids. DNA for the CDR3: TGCAGCGTTGGTAGGCAAATGAACACTGAAGCTTTCTTT. This gives the protein CSVGRQMNTEAFF.

This clone was detected a few times. The chain couples TRBV28 to TRBJ2-1, with D possibly TRBD2 on 5 matching bases. V was pared by 5 bases and J by 6 bases, with 20 bases between. The length of the CDR3 is 16 residues. CDR1 and CDR2 from the germline V gene are MDHEN and SYDVKM. The CDR3 is CASSPPPGSPLNEQFF. The CDR3 bases are TGTGCCAGCAGTCCTCCCCCGGGATCCCCCCTCAATGAGCAGTTCTTC.